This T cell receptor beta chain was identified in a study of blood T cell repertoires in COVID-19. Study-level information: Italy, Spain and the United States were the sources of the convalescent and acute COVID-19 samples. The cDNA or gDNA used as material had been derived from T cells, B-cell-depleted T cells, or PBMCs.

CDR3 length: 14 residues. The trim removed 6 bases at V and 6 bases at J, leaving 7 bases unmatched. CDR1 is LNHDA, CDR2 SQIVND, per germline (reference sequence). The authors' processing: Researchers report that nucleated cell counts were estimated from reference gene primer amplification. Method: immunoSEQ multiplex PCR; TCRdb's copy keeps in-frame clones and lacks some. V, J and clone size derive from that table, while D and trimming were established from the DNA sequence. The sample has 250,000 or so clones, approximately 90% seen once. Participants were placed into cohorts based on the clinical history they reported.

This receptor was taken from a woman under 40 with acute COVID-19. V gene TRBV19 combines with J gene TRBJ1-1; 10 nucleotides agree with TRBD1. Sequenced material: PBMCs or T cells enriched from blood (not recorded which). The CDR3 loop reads CASRTGGLISEAFF. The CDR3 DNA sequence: TGTGCCAGTAGGACAGGGGGCCTGATCTCTGAAGCTTTCTTT.